Reported below is one TCR beta chain. Its antigen is not known. Germline V gene lookup returns CDR1 SGHAT and CDR2 FQNNGV. The CDR3 loop spans 13 amino acids. Trimming took 5 bases from V and 3 from J, leaving 10 bases between them. Sequencing was performed with immunoSEQ multiplex PCR; in TCRdb, only in-frame clones are kept and a portion is missing. This table holds 40,000 to 55,000 clones, roughly 83% found once. This entry is derived from a study of graft-versus-host responses after intestinal transplantation. Study information: Recipients were given multivisceral, liver-intestinal, or isolated intestinal transplants. Tacrolimus plus steroids were given to all recipients for roughly 3 years, preceded by anti-thymocyte globulin induction.

The material was unstimulated CD4+ T cells sorted from spleen or lymph node cells, obtained before transplant. V is TRBV11-2 and J is TRBJ1-1; the D is unclear. This TCR derives from a human donor who was the organ donor for an intestinal transplant. CDR3 residues: CASSLAGYTEAFF. DNA of the CDR3: TGTGCCAGCAGCCTAGCGGGGTACACTGAAGCTTTCTTT.